This section outlines one TCR beta chain sequence together with its context. This sample was included in a study of cytomegalovirus exposure and HLA in healthy donors. PCR primers comprised 60 Vbeta and 13 Jbeta primers. Profiling relied on immunoSEQ multiplex PCR, and the TCRdb table lists in-frame clones only, not all of them. The data hold 130,000 to 150,000 clones, with roughly four fifths observed a single time. Deletions cut 6 bases from V and 8 bases from J, with 8 bases between. The CDR3 has 11 residues. Looked up from germline, CDR1 is MNHEY and CDR2 is SVGAGI. This receptor was identified in a man aged 25-40 years in good health and CMV-seropositive. The chain carries TRBV6-5 and TRBJ1-3; TRBD1 might be the D (5 bases). Sequencing input: PBMCs. The CDR3 DNA follows: TGTGCCAGCAGGGGGCTGGACACCATATATTTT. Encoded protein: CASRGLDTIYF.